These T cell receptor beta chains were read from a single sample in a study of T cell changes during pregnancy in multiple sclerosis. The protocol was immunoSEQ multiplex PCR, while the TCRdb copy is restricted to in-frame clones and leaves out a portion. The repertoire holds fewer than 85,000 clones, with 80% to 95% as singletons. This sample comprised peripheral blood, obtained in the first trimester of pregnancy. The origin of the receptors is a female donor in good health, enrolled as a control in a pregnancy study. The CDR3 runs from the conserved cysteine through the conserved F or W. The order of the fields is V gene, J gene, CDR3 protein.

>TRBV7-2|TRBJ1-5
CASSFTNSNQPQHF
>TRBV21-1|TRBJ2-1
CASRTGTSGYNEQFF
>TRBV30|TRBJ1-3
CAWSGGNTGNTIYF
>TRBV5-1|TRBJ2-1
CASSPPVDLFF
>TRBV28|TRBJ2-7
CASSSTRTYEQYF
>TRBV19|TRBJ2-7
CASSSPGFYEQYF
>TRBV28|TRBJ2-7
CASSPGKRTVYEQYF
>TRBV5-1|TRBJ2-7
CASSFNRGQSYEQYF
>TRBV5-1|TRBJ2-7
CASSLDLNSYEQYF
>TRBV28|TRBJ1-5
CASKQGIYGNQPQHF
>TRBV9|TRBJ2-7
CASSVGAGAPYEQYF
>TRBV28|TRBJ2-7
CASSWGRGSYEQYF
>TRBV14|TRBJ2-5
CASSQRKGRGETQYF
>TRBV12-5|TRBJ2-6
CASGTSNAGQSRANVLTF
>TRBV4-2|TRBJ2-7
CASSHGTGTSGRPSGEQYF
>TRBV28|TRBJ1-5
CASSTLGGANQPQHF
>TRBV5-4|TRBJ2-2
CASSLVVGRVRTGELFF
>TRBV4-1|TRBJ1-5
CASSQWTEHSNQPQHF
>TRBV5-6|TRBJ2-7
CASRKQALSYEQYF
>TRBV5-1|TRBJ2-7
CASSVGTSGYTYEQYF
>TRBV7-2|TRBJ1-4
CASSFEPTWEKLFF
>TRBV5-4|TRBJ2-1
CASSFRRVDEQFF
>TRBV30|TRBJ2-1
CAWSVGTSGRANEQFF
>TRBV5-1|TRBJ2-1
CASSPTLDRDLYNEQFF
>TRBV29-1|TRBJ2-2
CSALQGSAGELFF
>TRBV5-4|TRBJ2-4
CASRSFGGNNDIQYF
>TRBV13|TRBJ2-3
CASSGLGQGEDTQYF